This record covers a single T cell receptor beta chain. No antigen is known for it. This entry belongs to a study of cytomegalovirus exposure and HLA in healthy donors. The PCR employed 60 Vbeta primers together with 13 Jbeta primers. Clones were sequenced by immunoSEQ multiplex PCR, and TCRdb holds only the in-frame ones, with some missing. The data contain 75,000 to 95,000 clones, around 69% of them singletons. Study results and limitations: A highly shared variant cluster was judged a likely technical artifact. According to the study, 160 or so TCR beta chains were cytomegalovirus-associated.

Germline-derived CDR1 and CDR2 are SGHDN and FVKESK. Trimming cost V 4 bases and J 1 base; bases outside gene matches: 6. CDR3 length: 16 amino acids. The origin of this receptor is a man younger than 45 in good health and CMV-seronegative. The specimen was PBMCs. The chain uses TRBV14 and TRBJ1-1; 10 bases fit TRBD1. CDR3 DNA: TGTGCCAGCAGCCGAGGGGGGACAGGGGAGAACACTGAAGCTTTCTTT. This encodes CASSRGGTGENTEAFF.